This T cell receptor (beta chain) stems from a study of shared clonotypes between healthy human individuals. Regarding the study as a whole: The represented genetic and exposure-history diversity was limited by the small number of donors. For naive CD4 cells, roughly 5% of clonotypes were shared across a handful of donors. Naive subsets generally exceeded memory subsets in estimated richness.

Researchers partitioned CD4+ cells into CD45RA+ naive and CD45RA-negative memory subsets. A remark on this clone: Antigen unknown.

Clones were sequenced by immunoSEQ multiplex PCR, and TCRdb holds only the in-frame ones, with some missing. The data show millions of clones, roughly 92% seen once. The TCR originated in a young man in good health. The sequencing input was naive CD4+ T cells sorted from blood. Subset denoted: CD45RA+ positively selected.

In DNA form, the CDR3 reads TGTGCCAGCAGCTCTCGGACAGGGTGGTATGGCTACACCTTC. Its translation is CASSSRTGWYGYTF. The chain employs TRBV21-1 and TRBJ1-2; the table's TRBD1 call for D was not verified on the DNA. TRBV21-1 is labeled a pseudogene. The CDR3 is 14 amino acids.